Listed below are T cell receptor beta chains from one sample, sequenced in a study of molecular identifiers for immune sequencing clone quantification. From the PCR reads, TCRdb called clonotypes with MiXCR, one entry per CDR3 protein. The sample lists more than 550,000 distinct CDR3 sequences, around 25% occurring once. The sequencing sample was made of naive CD8+ T cells from blood, with Jurkat cell RNA spiked in. The source of these receptors is a human donor in good health. Some libraries in this study had Jurkat cell RNA spiked in. The CDR3 runs from the conserved cysteine through the conserved F or W. The order of the fields is V gene, clone size, J gene, D gene, CDR3 protein, CDR3 DNA. The D gene is left open where the match is weak. Size is omitted from some rows. Given values are once, few, many or a class for expanded clones.

TRBV5-1	few	TRBJ2-2	.	CASSFMGGVGTGELFF	TGCGCCAGCAGCTTCATGGGGGGCGTGGGCACCGGGGAGCTGTTTTTT
TRBV12-5	.	TRBJ2-7	.	CASGPGEYEQYF	TGTGCTAGTGGTCCGGGGGAGTACGAGCAGTACTTC
TRBV19	few	TRBJ2-3	TRBD2	CASNLAGSLSSTDTQYF	TGTGCCAGTAACCTAGCGGGGAGCCTATCTAGCACAGATACGCAGTATTTT
TRBV29-1	many	TRBJ1-4	.	CSVGHDSNEKLFF	TGCAGCGTCGGTCACGACTCCAATGAAAAACTGTTTTTT
TRBV6-5	many	TRBJ2-7	TRBD1	CASSPGTGGNEQYF	TGTGCCAGCAGTCCCGGGACAGGGGGCAACGAGCAGTACTTC
TRBV7-9	few	TRBJ1-6	.	CASSFWERNSPLHF	TGTGCCAGCAGCTTTTGGGAAAGAAATTCACCCCTCCACTTT
TRBV7-8	.	TRBJ2-1	.	CASSLAMGVFSEQFF	TGTGCCAGCAGCTTAGCGATGGGGGTTTTCTCTGAGCAGTTCTTC
TRBV2	.	TRBJ1-1	TRBD1	CASSEPSGGTEAFF	TGTGCCAGCAGTGAGCCCTCAGGGGGCACTGAAGCTTTCTTT
TRBV6-4	once	TRBJ1-2	.	CASSRTATGFPYGYTF	TGTGCCAGCAGTCGAACCGCCACAGGGTTCCCCTATGGCTACACCTTC
TRBV29-1	few	TRBJ1-1	TRBD1	CSADTGGWGTEAFF	TGCAGCGCTGACACAGGGGGATGGGGCACTGAAGCTTTCTTT
TRBV13	few	TRBJ2-1	.	CASSYLGVGNEQFF	TGTGCCAGCAGCTATTTAGGGGTCGGCAATGAGCAGTTCTTC
TRBV4-3	.	TRBJ1-2	TRBD1	CASSQDLQGASYGYTF	TGCGCCAGCAGCCAAGATTTACAGGGGGCAAGCTATGGCTACACCTTC
TRBV12-3/TRBV12-4	few	TRBJ2-5	TRBD2	CASSLGGGGAETQYF	TGTGCCAGCAGTTTAGGGGGCGGGGGGGCGGAGACCCAGTACTTC
TRBV20-1	.	TRBJ2-1	TRBD2	CSALRLAGGQNEQFF	TGCAGTGCCCTCAGACTAGCGGGAGGGCAAAATGAGCAGTTCTTC
TRBV18	.	TRBJ2-3	.	CASSLVPPSTDTQYF	TGTGCCAGCTCATTAGTACCTCCTAGCACAGATACGCAGTATTTT
TRBV20-1	few	TRBJ1-1	.	CSARGQPNTEAFF	TGCAGTGCTAGAGGACAGCCGAACACTGAAGCTTTCTTT
TRBV19	few	TRBJ1-1	.	CATTRGSTEAFF	TGTGCCACTACAAGGGGGTCTACTGAAGCTTTCTTT
TRBV4-3	.	TRBJ2-7	TRBD2	CAISPGGREQYF	TGCGCCATCAGCCCGGGGGGGCGCGAGCAGTACTTC
TRBV6-6	.	TRBJ1-1	.	CASIFGFGTEAFF	TGTGCCAGCATATTTGGTTTTGGCACTGAAGCTTTCTTT
TRBV7-9	few	TRBJ2-1	TRBD2	CASSPSGESSYNEQFF	TGTGCCAGCAGTCCGAGCGGGGAGAGCTCCTACAATGAGCAGTTCTTC
TRBV2	.	TRBJ1-1	.	CASSESQYFGAFF	TGTGCCAGCAGTGAGAGTCAGTATTTTGGAGCTTTCTTT
TRBV4-1	few	TRBJ2-3	.	CASSPDTNTDTQYF	TGCGCCAGCAGCCCGGACACTAACACAGATACGCAGTATTTT
TRBV2	many	TRBJ2-3	TRBD2	CASRKTSGLTDTQYF	TGTGCCAGCAGAAAGACTAGCGGCCTCACAGATACGCAGTATTTT
TRBV28	.	TRBJ1-4	.	CASSFSGLLGEKLFF	TGTGCCAGCAGTTTTTCAGGACTCCTGGGGGAAAAACTGTTTTTT
TRBV4-1	.	TRBJ2-1	TRBD2	CARSQLAGVGYEQFF	TGCGCCCGCAGCCAACTAGCGGGAGTTGGCTATGAGCAGTTCTTC
TRBV10-3	once	TRBJ2-6	.	CAIRQPSGAHVLTF	TGTGCCATCCGGCAGCCCTCTGGGGCCCACGTCCTGACTTTC
TRBV7-3	many	TRBJ1-1	.	CASSLTGTQNTEAFF	TGTGCCAGCAGCTTAACCGGGACGCAGAACACTGAAGCTTTCTTT
TRBV9	few	TRBJ2-1	TRBD1	CASSTGGSGNEQFF	TGTGCCAGCAGCACAGGGGGGTCGGGTAATGAGCAGTTCTTC